This T cell receptor (beta chain) was captured in a study of blood T cell repertoires in COVID-19. This clone was detected once. This CDR3 has 16 amino acids. CDR1 is LGHDT, CDR2 YNNKEL, per germline (reference sequence). The J segment lost 2 bases and the V segment lost 1 base, leaving 5 bases of the junction unmatched. Assay: immunoSEQ multiplex PCR; the TCRdb copy retains only in-frame clones and omits some. This sample yields hundreds of thousands of clones, of which around 89% are seen a single time; 6.9% belongs to the top ten. The chain couples TRBV3-1 (or the pseudogene TRBV3-2) to TRBJ2-1; TRBD1 matches at 7 bases. The clonotype was recovered from a woman aged 30 to 39 who had recovered from COVID-19. The sample consisted of peripheral blood. CDR3 bases: TGTGCCAGCAGCCAAGCCTACAGGGGAACCTACAATGAGCAGTTCTTC. Encoded protein: CASSQAYRGTYNEQFF.